A single sample gave rise to the 8 T cell receptor beta chains below, sequenced in a study of shared clonotypes between healthy human individuals. The method was immunoSEQ multiplex PCR; TCRdb's version includes in-frame clones alone and lacks a portion of them. Among 2 million to 3 million clones, 80% to 95% were seen once, and the ten largest hold 0.36%. Sequencing was carried out using naive CD4+ T cells from PBMCs. Noted subset: CD45RA+ positively selected. These receptors came from a young man in good health. Some clones in this sample may be carry-over from other donors' samples.

This clone was seen a single time. The CDR3 region has the DNA TGCGCCAGCAGCTTGGGAGGATCCCCCGAGCAGTACTTC. Amino acids: CASSLGGSPEQYF. The rearrangement links TRBV5-1 to TRBJ2-7; D unresolved. Germline CDR1 reads SGHRS; CDR2 reads YFSETQ. V shed 0 bases and J shed 6 bases, with 10 bases lying between them. The CDR3 contains 13 residues.

This chain links TRBV18 with TRBJ1-1; D perhaps matches TRBD1 (5 bases). This CDR3 has 16 amino acids. Germline V gene sequence: CDR1 KGHSH, CDR2 LQKENI. Trimming removed 2 bases at V and 2 bases at J, with 15 bases between. CDR3 sequence reads: CASSPVGDRRNTEAFF. In DNA form, the CDR3 reads TGTGCCAGCTCACCAGTCGGAGACAGAAGAAACACTGAAGCTTTCTTT.

This chain links TRBV7-2 with TRBJ1-5, with unresolved D. Germline values: CDR1 SGHTA, CDR2 FQGNSA. V was pared by 2 bases and J by 6 bases, with 14 bases between. This CDR3 contains 15 residues. CDR3 coding DNA: TGTGCCAGCAGCTTATCTTCCGATTCCAGTCAGCCCCAGCATTTT. This gives the protein CASSLSSDSSQPQHF.

This chain joins TRBV14 and TRBJ2-7, with 8 bases that match TRBD1. The CDR3 has 18 amino acids. V lost 0 bases, J lost 3 bases, and 13 bases stayed unmatched. Germline V gene lookup returns CDR1 SGHDN and CDR2 FVKESK. CDR3 coding DNA: TGTGCCAGCAGCCAAGAGTGGGGGCGACAGGGGAAAGGCTACGAGCAGTACTTC. Its translation is CASSQEWGRQGKGYEQYF.

The chain is built from TRBV6-1 and TRBJ2-7; no clear D gene. Germline CDR1 is MNHNS and CDR2 is SASEGT. The CDR3 is 15 residues long. The ends were cut back, 7 bases at V and 1 base at J, with 17 bases in the middle. DNA of the CDR3: TGTGCCAGCACCCTCCGCGGCAGCCGGTCCTACGAGCAGTACTTC. This gives the protein CASTLRGSRSYEQYF.

The chain joins TRBV4-2 to TRBJ2-7, with 8 bases lining up with TRBD1. From germline, CDR1 is LGHNA and CDR2 YNFKEQ. Trimming cost V 0 bases and J 2 bases; bases outside gene matches: 3. The CDR3 spans 15 residues. The CDR3 region is CASSQEQGVPYEQYF. The CDR3 DNA sequence: TGTGCCAGCAGCCAAGAACAGGGGGTGCCCTACGAGCAGTACTTC.

This chain links TRBV19 with TRBJ1-5; D is unresolved. Germline CDR1 and CDR2: LNHDA and SQIVND (reference sequence). The germline V and J ends were trimmed by 4 bases and 0 bases, with 16 bases remaining between them. This CDR3 has 17 amino acids. The CDR3 nucleotides read TGTGCCAGTAGTAGCCCTAAGGGATCTGCTAGCAATCAGCCCCAGCATTTT. This translates into CASSSPKGSASNQPQHF.

V is TRBV5-5 and J is TRBJ2-7; D is tentatively TRBD1 or TRBD2 (5 bases each). In germline, CDR1 is SGHKS, CDR2 YYEKEE (reference sequence). The CDR3 is 15 residues long. The V and J ends lost 3 bases and 0 bases respectively, with 13 bases between them. CDR3 amino acids: CASSWGPISSYEQYF. The CDR3 region has the DNA TGTGCCAGCAGCTGGGGACCGATTAGCTCCTACGAGCAGTACTTC.